This T cell receptor (beta chain) was profiled in a study of breast tumors, draining lymph nodes, adjacent tissues. This clonotype was seen ten or more times. What it recognizes is unknown. Findings and limits, study-wide: Tumor TCR diversity was below lymph nodes but above nontumor tissue. Tumor and nontumor repertoires were significantly more similar in luminal-like than in basal-like breast cancer.

TCRdb independently ran MiXCR on the multiplex PCR reads; one entry per CDR3 protein. The table lists 200,000 to 300,000 distinct CDR3 sequences, more than 30% of them singletons. Breast cancer patients provided tissue from their axillary draining lymph nodes. The clonotype was recovered from a female donor with breast cancer. Some clones in this sample may be carry-over from other donors' samples. Sequencing was performed on axillary lymph node tissue.

For the CDR3, the DNA is TGCAGTGCTAGGCAGCAGGGCCTTTCACCCCTCCACTTT. Protein product: CSARQQGLSPLHF. This chain links TRBV20-1 with TRBJ1-6; perhaps TRBD1 as D (5 bases). The CDR3 sequence is 13 residues long. Trimming left V 3 bases short and J 9 bases short, with 12 bases between. CDR1 is DFQATT, CDR2 SNEGSKA, per germline (reference sequence).